This T cell receptor (beta chain) came from a study of cytomegalovirus exposure and HLA in healthy donors. Background on the study: The 95 to 150 validation repertoires, a later analysis reported, used the same platform as the approximately 650 first-cohort repertoires. General observations from the study: The dataset shows that most TCR sequences were rare, while some public TCRs occurred in many donors. Altogether, some 170 TCR beta chains were recorded as cytomegalovirus-associated.

Of note for this clone: Its antigen is undetermined.

Donors were drawn from the roughly 110-subject validation cohort, separate from the approximately 680-subject first cohort. The repertoire was sequenced with immunoSEQ multiplex PCR; TCRdb's copy has only in-frame clones and lacks some. Of 150,000 to 180,000 clones in the sample, 75% to 90% are singletons; the top ten hold more than 20%. The sequencing input was PBMCs. The receptor was derived from a man younger than 35 in good health and CMV-seropositive.

The CDR3 loop reads CSVEDARVSYNEQFF. DNA for the CDR3: TGCAGCGTTGAAGATGCCCGGGTCTCCTACAATGAGCAGTTCTTC. J is TRBJ2-1 and V is TRBV29-1, with no clear D. The CDR3 runs to 15 residues. Germline lookup yields CDR1 SQVTM and CDR2 ANQGSEA. V was cut by 0 bases and J by 0 bases, with 9 bases left in between.